These T cell receptor beta chains were read from a single sample in a study of OX40 agonist ivuxolimab in advanced cancers. Only in-frame clones appear in the TCRdb table, and some are missing; sequencing was by immunoSEQ multiplex PCR. The repertoire has 52,000 or so clones, roughly 88% of them found once; the top ten carry approximately 10%. The sequencing here drew on CD4+ or CD8+ T cells sorted from blood, taken in a trial of the OX40 agonist ivuxolimab. These receptors were obtained from an adult with an advanced solid tumor such as melanoma, head and neck, liver or kidney cancer. The CDR3 runs from the conserved cysteine through the conserved F or W. D genes are given only for firm matches. Part of the rows lack a size; the others show once, few, many or a class for expanded clones.

v_gene	len	abundance	d_gene	j_gene	CDR3aa	CDR3nt
TRBV9	14	.	.	TRBJ1-1	CASSVDQGHFEAFF	TGTGCCAGCAGCGTAGACCAGGGGCACTTTGAAGCTTTCTTT
TRBV5-6	13	.	.	TRBJ1-1	CASFGAVSTEAFF	TGTGCCAGCTTTGGGGCCGTAAGCACTGAAGCTTTCTTT
TRBV5-1	12	.	.	TRBJ2-7	CASSLEVGEQYF	TGCGCCAGCAGCTTGGAGGTGGGCGAGCAGTACTTC
TRBV27	14	.	.	TRBJ1-2	CASSLDRANYGYTF	TGTGCCAGCAGTTTGGACAGAGCAAACTATGGCTACACCTTC
TRBV7-6	17	.	TRBD2	TRBJ2-1	CASSPDSGGAIYNEQFF	TGTGCCAGCAGCCCTGATAGCGGGGGGGCCATTTACAATGAGCAGTTCTTC
TRBV27	15	.	.	TRBJ2-1	CASSLFGNSYNEQFF	TGTGCCAGCAGTTTATTCGGCAACTCCTACAATGAGCAGTTCTTC
TRBV7-6	15	.	.	TRBJ2-5	CASSLSGGPRETQYF	TGTGCCAGCAGCTTATCCGGAGGGCCTCGGGAGACCCAGTACTTC
TRBV30	13	.	.	TRBJ2-1	CAWSVPPWDEQFF	TGTGCCTGGAGTGTACCGCCGTGGGATGAGCAGTTCTTC
TRBV2	16	.	TRBD1	TRBJ2-7	CASSMGPGQGTYEQYF	TGTGCCAGCAGTATGGGCCCGGGACAGGGGACCTACGAGCAGTACTTC
TRBV10-3	14	.	TRBD1	TRBJ1-6	CAISEGQGGVPLHF	TGTGCCATCAGTGAGGGACAGGGGGGAGTACCCCTCCACTTT
TRBV4-3	17	.	TRBD2	TRBJ2-1	CASSATSGSNSYNEQFF	TGCGCCAGCAGCGCGACTAGCGGGAGTAATTCCTACAATGAGCAGTTCTTC
TRBV19	15	once	.	TRBJ1-2	CASSTPWRITYGYTF	TGTGCCAGTAGTACCCCGTGGCGGATCACCTATGGCTACACCTTC
TRBV13	17	.	TRBD1	TRBJ2-4	CASSFNTGVGAKNIQYF	TGTGCCAGCAGCTTCAACACAGGGGTGGGGGCCAAAAACATTCAGTACTTC
TRBV5-5	15	.	TRBD1	TRBJ2-5	CASSFLGQGEETQYF	TGTGCCAGCAGCTTCTTGGGACAGGGAGAGGAGACCCAGTACTTC
TRBV27	14	once	.	TRBJ1-2	CASSYGKAGYGYTF	TGTGCCAGCAGTTACGGGAAGGCTGGCTATGGCTACACCTTC
TRBV28	13	once	.	TRBJ1-2	CASLSPASYGYTF	TGTGCCAGCTTATCCCCGGCTAGCTATGGCTACACCTTC
TRBV9	16	.	.	TRBJ2-7	CASSVSSVGNFDEQYF	TGTGCCAGCAGCGTGAGCTCAGTAGGGAATTTTGACGAGCAGTACTTC
TRBV28	17	.	.	TRBJ2-3	CASSFRSGGETSDTQYF	TGTGCCAGCAGTTTCAGAAGCGGAGGGGAAACGAGTGATACGCAGTATTTT
TRBV29-1	12	.	.	TRBJ1-1	CSVGTVEVAAFF	TGCAGCGTGGGAACAGTGGAAGTGGCGGCTTTCTTT
TRBV2	13	few	.	TRBJ2-2	CASSDTSTGELFF	TGTGCCAGCAGTGATACTAGCACCGGGGAGCTGTTTTTT
TRBV10-2	15	.	.	TRBJ2-1	CASSEFGGTYNEQFF	TGCGCCAGCAGTGAGTTTGGCGGCACCTACAATGAGCAGTTCTTC
TRBV4-1	15	.	TRBD1	TRBJ1-2	CASSQDLGGIYGYTF	TGCGCCAGCAGCCAAGATTTAGGGGGCATCTATGGCTACACCTTC
TRBV30	11	.	.	TRBJ2-1	CAWMGANEQFF	TGTGCCTGGATGGGAGCCAATGAGCAGTTCTTC
TRBV6-5	16	.	.	TRBJ2-1	CASSYRATLSYNEQFF	TGTGCCAGCAGTTACAGGGCCACTCTATCCTACAATGAGCAGTTCTTC
TRBV28	15	.	TRBD1	TRBJ2-1	CASSRTGAYYNEQFF	TGTGCCAGCAGCAGGACAGGGGCGTACTACAATGAGCAGTTCTTC
TRBV27	17	.	.	TRBJ2-2	CASSRLYGTANTGELFF	TGTGCCAGCAGTCGCCTATACGGGACCGCGAACACCGGGGAGCTGTTTTTT
TRBV11-2	17	few	TRBD1	TRBJ2-2	CASSLDYWTGITGELFF	TGTGCCAGCAGCTTAGATTATTGGACAGGGATTACCGGGGAGCTGTTTTTT
TRBV27	16	.	.	TRBJ2-1	CASRRPPGLNDNEQFF	TGTGCCAGCAGGCGCCCCCCGGGACTGAATGACAATGAGCAGTTCTTC
TRBV5-1	13	.	.	TRBJ2-5	CASSFTPQETQYF	TGCGCCAGCAGCTTTACCCCGCAAGAGACCCAGTACTTC
TRBV28	15	.	.	TRBJ2-1	CASSLYRSSYNEQFF	TGTGCCAGCAGTTTATACAGGAGCTCCTACAATGAGCAGTTCTTC
TRBV4-1	15	.	TRBD2	TRBJ2-7	CASSPGLAASYEQYF	TGCGCCAGCAGCCCGGGACTAGCAGCCTCCTACGAGCAGTACTTC
TRBV27	15	.	.	TRBJ1-1	CASRRIPTVDTEAFF	TGTGCCAGCAGGCGAATCCCCACGGTAGACACTGAAGCTTTCTTT
TRBV10-3	15	.	TRBD1	TRBJ1-2	CAIMSEGQPIYGYTF	TGTGCCATCATGTCCGAGGGACAGCCAATTTATGGCTACACCTTC
TRBV5-1	15	.	.	TRBJ2-2	CASSLGTENTGELFF	TGCGCCAGCAGCTTGGGGACTGAGAACACCGGGGAGCTGTTTTTT
TRBV28	16	.	TRBD1	TRBJ1-2	CASSLDGQGAGHGYTF	TGTGCCAGCAGTCTAGACGGTCAGGGGGCGGGTCATGGCTACACCTTC
TRBV27	16	.	TRBD2	TRBJ2-1	CASSLTSGGAYNEQFF	TGTGCCAGCAGTCTTACTAGCGGGGGGGCCTACAATGAGCAGTTCTTC
TRBV6-5	13	.	.	TRBJ2-7	CASSYYSYPEQYF	TGTGCCAGCAGTTATTACTCCTATCCCGAGCAGTACTTC
TRBV28	15	few	.	TRBJ1-5	CASRGIGGAGQPQHF	TGTGCCAGCAGGGGTATCGGGGGGGCCGGACAGCCCCAGCATTTT
TRBV4-3	18	once	.	TRBJ2-4	CASSQELIGRVAKNIQYF	TGCGCCAGCAGCCAAGAGCTAATCGGAAGGGTGGCCAAAAACATTCAGTACTTC
TRBV28	12	.	.	TRBJ1-2	CASSRDPGGYTF	TGTGCCAGCAGCAGGGATCCCGGTGGCTACACCTTC
TRBV19	15	.	.	TRBJ2-1	CASSISGGPYNEQFF	TGTGCCAGTAGTATATCCGGCGGACCCTACAATGAGCAGTTCTTC
TRBV19	11	.	.	TRBJ1-2	CASSGGYGYTF	TGTGCCAGTAGCGGTGGCTATGGCTACACCTTC
TRBV2	15	.	.	TRBJ1-2	CASYVTTVKNYGYTF	TGTGCCAGCTATGTTACGACAGTGAAGAACTATGGCTACACCTTC
TRBV27	11	.	.	TRBJ2-1	CASSLGREQFF	TGTGCCAGCAGTCTCGGACGAGAGCAGTTCTTC
TRBV7-3	15	.	.	TRBJ2-1	CASSLILSSYNEQFF	TGTGCCAGCAGCTTAATCCTAAGCTCCTACAATGAGCAGTTCTTC
TRBV5-6	15	.	.	TRBJ2-3	CASSLEGTSTDTQYF	TGTGCCAGCAGCTTGGAGGGGACATCGACAGATACGCAGTATTTT
TRBV12-5	17	.	.	TRBJ1-2	CASGLVWVIATNYGYTF	TGTGCTAGTGGTTTGGTATGGGTCATAGCCACTAACTATGGCTACACCTTC